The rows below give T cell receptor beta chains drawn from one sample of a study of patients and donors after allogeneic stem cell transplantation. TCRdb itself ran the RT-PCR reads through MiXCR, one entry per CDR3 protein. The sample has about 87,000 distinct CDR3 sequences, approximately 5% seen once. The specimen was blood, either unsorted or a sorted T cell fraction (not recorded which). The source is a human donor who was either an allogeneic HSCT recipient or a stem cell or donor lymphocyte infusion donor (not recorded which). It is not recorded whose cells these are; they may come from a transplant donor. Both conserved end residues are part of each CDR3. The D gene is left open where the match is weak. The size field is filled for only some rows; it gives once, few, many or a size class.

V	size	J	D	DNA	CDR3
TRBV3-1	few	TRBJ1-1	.	TGTGCCAGCAGCCAAGACCCTGGACAGCCAAAAGCTTTCTTT	CASSQDPGQPKAFF
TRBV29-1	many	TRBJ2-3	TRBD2	TGCAGCGTTGAAAGGCGGGAGTGGACAGATACGCAGTATTTT	CSVERREWTDTQYF
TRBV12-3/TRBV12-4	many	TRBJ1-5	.	TGTGCCAGCAGTTGGGGACGGAGCAATCAGCCCCAGCATTTT	CASSWGRSNQPQHF
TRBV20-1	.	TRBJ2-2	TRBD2	TGCAGTGCTAGAGCGGGGGGAGGTACCGGGGAGCTGTTTTTT	CSARAGGGTGELFF
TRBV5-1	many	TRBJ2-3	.	TGCGCCAGCAGCTTGACCCCGGGGGCAACAGATACGCAGTATTTT	CASSLTPGATDTQYF
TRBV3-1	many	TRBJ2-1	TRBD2	TGTGCCAGCAGCTCATCAACTAGCGGGAAGCGAAATGAGCAGTTCTTC	CASSSSTSGKRNEQFF
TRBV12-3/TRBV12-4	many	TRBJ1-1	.	TGTGCCAGCACCCCTTGGGGGGGCACTGAAGCTTTCTTT	CASTPWGGTEAFF
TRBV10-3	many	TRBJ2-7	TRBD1	TGTGCCATCAGTGAGTCGACAGGGGACAACGAGCAGTACTTC	CAISESTGDNEQYF
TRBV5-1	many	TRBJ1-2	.	TGCGCCAGCAGCTTATCGGATGCGAACTATGGCTACACCTTC	CASSLSDANYGYTF
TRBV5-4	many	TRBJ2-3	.	TGTGCCAGCAGGCGGGACAGCAGCCGCACAGATACGCAGTATTTT	CASRRDSSRTDTQYF
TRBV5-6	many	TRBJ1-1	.	TGTGCCAGCAGCCCCCGGGGAGGTAAGACCGACACTGAAGCTTTCTTT	CASSPRGGKTDTEAFF
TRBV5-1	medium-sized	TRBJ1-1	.	TGCGCCAGCAGTGTACAGATGAACACTGAAGCTTTCTTT	CASSVQMNTEAFF
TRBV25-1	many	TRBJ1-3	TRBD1	TGTGCCAGCAGTGAATTGGCGACAGGGGACAACACCATATATTTT	CASSELATGDNTIYF
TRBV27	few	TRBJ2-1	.	TGTGCCAGCAGTTTTAGGGGAGACCTTTACAATGAGCAGTTCTTC	CASSFRGDLYNEQFF
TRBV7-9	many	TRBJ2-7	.	TGTGCCAGCAGCCTTGACAGACCCTACGAGCAGTACTTC	CASSLDRPYEQYF
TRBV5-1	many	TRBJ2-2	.	TGCGCCAGCAGCTTGGGGCCAATAAACACCGGGGAGCTGTTTTTT	CASSLGPINTGELFF
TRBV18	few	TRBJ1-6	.	TGTGCCAGCTCACCAGGCGGGCATTCACCCCTCCACTTT	CASSPGGHSPLHF
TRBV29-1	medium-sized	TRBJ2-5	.	TGCAGCGTCGAATTTTACCTGGGGACCCAGTACTTC	CSVEFYLGTQYF
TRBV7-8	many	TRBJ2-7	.	TGTGCCAGCAGTTTAAGCTCCTACGAGCAGTACTTC	CASSLSSYEQYF
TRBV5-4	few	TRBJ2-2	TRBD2	TGTGCCAGCAGCTTGGGAGCGGGAGTACCCGGGGAGCTGTTTTTT	CASSLGAGVPGELFF
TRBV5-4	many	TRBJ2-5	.	TGTGCCAGCAGCTTTGGATTCGGGGAGACCCAGTACTTC	CASSFGFGETQYF
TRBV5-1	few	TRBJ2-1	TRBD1	TGCGCCAGCAGCCCGTCCCCGGGACAGGCCAACAATGAGCAGTTCTTC	CASSPSPGQANNEQFF
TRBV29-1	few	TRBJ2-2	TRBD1	TGCAGCGCCCGACAGGGGGCGGGCCTGAACACCGGGGAGCTGTTTTTT	CSARQGAGLNTGELFF
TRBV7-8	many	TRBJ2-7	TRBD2	TGTGCCAGCAGCCCGAAACTAGCGGATGCCTACGAGCAGTACTTC	CASSPKLADAYEQYF
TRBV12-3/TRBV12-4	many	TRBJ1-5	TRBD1	TGTGCCAGCAGTTCAGGGGGGGGCAATCAGCCCCAGCATTTT	CASSSGGGNQPQHF
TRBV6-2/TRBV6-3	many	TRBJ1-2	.	TGTGCCAGCAGTTACTCGGCCCAAACGGGTGGCTACACCTTC	CASSYSAQTGGYTF
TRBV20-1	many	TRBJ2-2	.	TGCAGTGCTAGCCCTCCCCCCGATGTAACCGGGGAGCTGTTTTTT	CSASPPPDVTGELFF
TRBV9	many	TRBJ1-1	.	TGTGCCACGACCAAACTGGACACGAACACTGAAGCTTTCTTT	CATTKLDTNTEAFF
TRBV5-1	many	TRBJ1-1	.	TGCGCCAGCAGCTTGCCAGGGCAAGGGACTGAAGCTTTCTTT	CASSLPGQGTEAFF
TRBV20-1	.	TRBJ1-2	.	TGCAGTGCGTCCCAGGGTCAAGAACAAACGAAAAACTATGGCTACACCTTC	CSASQGQEQTKNYGYTF
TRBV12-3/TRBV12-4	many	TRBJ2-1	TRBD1	TGTGCCAGCGCCTGGGCAGGGGGTCTTAGTAATGAGCAGTTCTTC	CASAWAGGLSNEQFF
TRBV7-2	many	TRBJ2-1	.	TGTGCCAGCAGCTTAGTCGGGGGCTTATACAATGAGCAGTTCTTC	CASSLVGGLYNEQFF
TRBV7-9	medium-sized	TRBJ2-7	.	TGTGCCAGCAGCTTAGATAACGAGCAGTACTTC	CASSLDNEQYF